Reported below is one TCR beta chain. This clonotype was detected a few times. Its cognate antigen has yet to be identified. Base qualities were left out, and no much larger clone turns up one base away. The donors were a few dozen Caucasian individuals from Russia, aged roughly 6 to 90 years, who were systemically healthy. Approximately 11 milliliters of peripheral blood were drawn from each donor into EDTA-treated Vacutainer tubes. PBMCs were isolated by Ficoll-Paque density-gradient centrifugation, with at least 6.5 million obtained per sample. Trizol reagent was used to extract total RNA from the PBMCs, yielding at least 5 micrograms per sample. For every donor, flow cytometry on a PBMC aliquot measured the percentage of naive CD45RAhigh/CD27high T cells. Library prep was done by 5' RACE. TCRdb lists the instrument as Illumina HiSeq 2500. A second PCR of roughly 7 to 11 cycles was performed with a sample-barcoded 5' primer and a J-beta primer mix. Each TCR beta cDNA molecule received a unique molecular identifier from a template-switch 5' adaptor carrying 12 random nucleotides. Each sample yielded at least 2.5 million CDR3-containing paired-end reads. All of the RNA was converted into first-strand cDNA using the Mint cDNA synthesis kit, with a TRBC-specific oligonucleotide serving as the primer. Following uracil-DNA glycosylase treatment, a first 18-cycle PCR with universal primers M1SS and BC2_uni_R was performed on all cDNA. As for how the authors treated the data: For normalization, 1 million high-quality reads, each with a distinct molecular identifier, were randomly selected from each sample. Instead of being binned into consensus sequences, reads with shared molecular identifiers were discarded. MiTCR, with a Q25 quality threshold and the strictest error-elimination algorithm, was used for CDR3 identification, clonotype clustering and error correction. A nonparametric unseen species model with Euler transformation was used to estimate a lower bound on total TCR beta diversity. TCRdb reprocessed the public reads (quality trimming at Q25 with fastp, clone calling with MiXCR) and kept in-frame beta chains. Each record represents a unique CDR3 protein, reported with the most common genes and DNA among its rows. The V and J calls, along with clone size, are taken from TCRdb and not from the paper's own processing. This sample comprises roughly 1,300,000 distinct CDR3 sequences, around 59% of them detected only once. The leading ten clones occupy under 8.5% of the sample.

The sample comes from a study of blood T cells in healthy people across ages (dated by TCRdb to the mid-2010s). For context, the study as a whole: Template switching captured roughly one uniquely barcoded TCR beta cDNA molecule per two T cells in model experiments. Age-related changes in TCR beta repertoire diversity were measured in the study by deep sequencing normalized with unique cDNA molecular identifiers. The donors were split into four age groups: young (average 16 years), middle-aged (39), aged (more than 55) and long-lived (about 82). To avoid experimental bias, donors of different ages were distributed randomly across sequencing lanes. Two additional independent replicas of 1 million unique cDNA reads from the same blood draw were analyzed for two donors (one aged 18 to 29 and one aged 80 or older). Study-wide conclusions, independent of this receptor: Estimates of total diversity based on one million sequenced T cells were considered lower bounds and underestimates. Since profiling was done on bulk unsorted PBMCs, naive and antigen-experienced compartments could not be conclusively compared. Observed TCR beta diversity correlated strongly with the percentage of naive T cells measured by flow cytometry. Because the CMV infection status of the donors was unknown, age-related changes in expanded clonotypes may potentially have been confounded. Compared with the aged group, more naive CD4+ T cells, fewer expanded clones and increased TCR diversity were shown by the long-lived group, suggesting age selection. As age increased, observed TCR beta diversity per million T cells dropped in a roughly linear way, and a significant reduction was already evident by age 40.

CDR1 SQVTM and CDR2 ANQGSEA are derived from the germline V gene. Trimming costs V 4 bases and J 2 bases, and their ends lie 16 bases apart. The CDR3 runs 15 residues from the cysteine to the phenylalanine. CDR3 DNA is the only sequence kept; it has 45 bases, read in frame from the first base. This sequence originates from a man aged 18 to 30 in good health. The chain employs TRBV29-1 and TRBJ2-3, with a tentative D gene TRBD1 over 5 matching bases. Source material: blood. CDR3 protein: CSVVCRVGDTDTQYF. The nucleotide sequence reads TGCAGCGTTGTGTGCAGGGTTGGAGACACAGATACGCAGTATTTT.